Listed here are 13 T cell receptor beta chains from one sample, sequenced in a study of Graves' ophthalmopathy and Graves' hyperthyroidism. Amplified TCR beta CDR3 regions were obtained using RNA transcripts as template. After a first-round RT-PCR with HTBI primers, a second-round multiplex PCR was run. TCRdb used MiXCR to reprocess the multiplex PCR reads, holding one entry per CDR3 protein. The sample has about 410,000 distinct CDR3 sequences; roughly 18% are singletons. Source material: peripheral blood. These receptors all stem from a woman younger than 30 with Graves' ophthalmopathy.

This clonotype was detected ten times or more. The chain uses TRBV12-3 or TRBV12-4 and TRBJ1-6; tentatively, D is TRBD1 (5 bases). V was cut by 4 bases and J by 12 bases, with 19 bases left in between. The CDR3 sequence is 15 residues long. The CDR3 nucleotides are TGTGCCAGCAGTTCCTACTGGGTTACAGGTTTACCCCTCCACTTT. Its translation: CASSSYWVTGLPLHF.

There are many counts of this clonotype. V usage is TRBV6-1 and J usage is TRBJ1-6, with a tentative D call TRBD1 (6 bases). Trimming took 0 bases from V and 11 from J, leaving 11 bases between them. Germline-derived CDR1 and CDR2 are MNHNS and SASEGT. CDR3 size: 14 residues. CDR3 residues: CASSEAFGTTPLHF. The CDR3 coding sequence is TGTGCCAGCAGTGAAGCATTTGGGACAACACCCCTCCACTTT.

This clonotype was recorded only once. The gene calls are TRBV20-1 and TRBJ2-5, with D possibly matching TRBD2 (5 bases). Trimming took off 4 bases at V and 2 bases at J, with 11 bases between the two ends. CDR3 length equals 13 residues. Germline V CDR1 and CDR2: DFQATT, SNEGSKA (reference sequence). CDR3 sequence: CSATVTGQETQYF. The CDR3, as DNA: TGCAGTGCTACTGTGACGGGACAAGAGACCCAGTACTTC.

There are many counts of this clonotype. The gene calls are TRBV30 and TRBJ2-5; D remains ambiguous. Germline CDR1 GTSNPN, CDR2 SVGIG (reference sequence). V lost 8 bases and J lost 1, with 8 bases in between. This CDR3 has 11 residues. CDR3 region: CAHSAQETQYF. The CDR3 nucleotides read TGTGCCCACTCCGCCCAAGAGACCCAGTACTTC.

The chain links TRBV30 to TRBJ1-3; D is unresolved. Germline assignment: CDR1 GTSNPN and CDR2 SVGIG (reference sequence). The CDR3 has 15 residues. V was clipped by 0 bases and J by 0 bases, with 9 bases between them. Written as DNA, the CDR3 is TGTGCCTGGAGTGTAGGGCAAAGCTCTGGAAACACCATATATTTT. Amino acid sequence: CAWSVGQSSGNTIYF.

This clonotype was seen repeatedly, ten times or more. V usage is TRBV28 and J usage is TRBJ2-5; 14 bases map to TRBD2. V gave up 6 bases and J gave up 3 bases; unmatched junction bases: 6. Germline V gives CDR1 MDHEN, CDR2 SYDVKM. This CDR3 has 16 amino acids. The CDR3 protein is CASRQTSGRGKETQYF. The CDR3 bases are TGTGCCAGCAGGCAGACTAGCGGGAGGGGCAAAGAGACCCAGTACTTC.

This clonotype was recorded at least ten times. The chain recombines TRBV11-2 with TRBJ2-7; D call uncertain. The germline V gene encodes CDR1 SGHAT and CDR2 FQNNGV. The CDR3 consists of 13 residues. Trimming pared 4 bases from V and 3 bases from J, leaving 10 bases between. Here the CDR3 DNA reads TGTGCCAGCAGCTCCCGTCTCCGCTACGAGCAGTACTTC. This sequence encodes CASSSRLRYEQYF.

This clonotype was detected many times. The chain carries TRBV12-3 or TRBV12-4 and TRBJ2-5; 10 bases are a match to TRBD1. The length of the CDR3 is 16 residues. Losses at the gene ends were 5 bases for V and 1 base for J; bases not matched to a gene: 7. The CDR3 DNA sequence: TGTGCCAGCAGTCCCGGGACAGGGGACACCCAAGAGACCCAGTACTTC. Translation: CASSPGTGDTQETQYF.

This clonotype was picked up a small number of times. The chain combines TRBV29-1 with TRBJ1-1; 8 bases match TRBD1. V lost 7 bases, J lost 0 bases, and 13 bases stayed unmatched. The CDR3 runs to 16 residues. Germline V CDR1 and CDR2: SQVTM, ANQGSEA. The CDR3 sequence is CSAVTILTGVNTEAFF. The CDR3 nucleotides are TGCAGCGCCGTGACCATCCTGACAGGGGTGAACACTGAAGCTTTCTTT.

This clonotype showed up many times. The CDR3 nucleotides read TGTGCCAGCAGTTCTTTGGGGGCTGCGAACACTGAAGCTTTCTTT. The encoded protein is CASSSLGAANTEAFF. The rearrangement joins TRBV27 to TRBJ1-1; TRBD1 might be the D (6 bases). Germline V gene sequence: CDR1 MNHEY, CDR2 SMNVEV (reference sequence). The CDR3 contains 15 residues. V was shortened by 4 bases and J by 1 base, with 13 bases between the two germline ends.

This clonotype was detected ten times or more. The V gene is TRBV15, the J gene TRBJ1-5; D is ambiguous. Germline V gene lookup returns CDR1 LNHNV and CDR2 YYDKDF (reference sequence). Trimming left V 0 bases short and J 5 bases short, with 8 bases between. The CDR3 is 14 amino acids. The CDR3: CATSRDPEYQPQHF. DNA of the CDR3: TGTGCCACCAGCAGAGATCCGGAGTATCAGCCCCAGCATTTT.

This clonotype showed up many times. CDR3 loop: CASSRIPGRSNYEQYF. As DNA, the CDR3 is TGTGCCAGCAGCCGCATACCGGGTCGGAGTAACTACGAGCAGTACTTC. The J gene is TRBJ2-7, the V gene TRBV6-1; D not resolved. CDR3 length: 16 amino acids. Deletions cut 6 bases from V and 3 bases from J, with 21 bases between. Looked up from germline, CDR1 is MNHNS and CDR2 is SASEGT.

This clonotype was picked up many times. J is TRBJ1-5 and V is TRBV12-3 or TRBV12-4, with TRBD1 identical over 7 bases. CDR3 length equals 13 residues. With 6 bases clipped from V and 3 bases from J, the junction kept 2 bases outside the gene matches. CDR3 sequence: CASRGQYNQPQHF. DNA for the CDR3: TGTGCCAGCAGGGGACAGTACAATCAGCCCCAGCATTTT.